The TCR beta chain under discussion was sequenced for a study of blood T cell repertoires in COVID-19. Study-wide context: Donors in the United States, Italy and Spain gave samples during acute or convalescent COVID-19.

Libraries were prepared by immunoSEQ multiplex PCR; TCRdb keeps only in-frame clonotypes and omits some of them. The profile covers 130,000 or so clones, with around four fifths appearing a single time and roughly a fifth taken by the ten largest. The length of the CDR3 is 14 residues. The V end lost 0 bases, the J end lost 3 bases, and 9 bases lay between the germline ends. Germline V gene sequence: CDR1 SGHVS, CDR2 FQNEAQ. Ten or more counts support this clone. Sample: peripheral blood. The rearrangement uses TRBV7-8 and TRBJ2-7, with no clear D. The source of this sequence is a man at least 80 years old with acute or convalescent COVID-19. The CDR3 region has the DNA TGTGCCAGCAGCTTAGCGGTCCCCAGCTACGAGCAGTACTTC. Translated, it gives CASSLAVPSYEQYF.